What follows describes a single T cell receptor beta chain. This record belongs to a study of blood T cell repertoires in COVID-19. Per the germline V gene, CDR1 is MNHEY and CDR2 is SVGAGI. The length of the CDR3 is 13 residues. J gave up 7 bases and V 6 bases, and 4 bases lay outside the gene matches. The protocol was immunoSEQ multiplex PCR, while the TCRdb copy is restricted to in-frame clones and leaves out a portion. The table lists 250,000 to 350,000 clones, approximately 88% of them singletons. The sequenced sample was peripheral blood. The clonotype was recovered from a woman aged 25 to 39 who had recovered from COVID-19. This chain joins TRBV6-5 and TRBJ1-3, with 9 bases that match TRBD1. CDR3: CASRRDRGNTIYF. The CDR3, as DNA: TGTGCCAGCAGAAGAGACAGGGGGAACACCATATATTTT.